The clone carrying this T cell receptor beta chain was seen a few times. This record belongs to a study of blood T cell repertoires in COVID-19. The CDR3 contains 16 residues. Germline-derived CDR1 and CDR2 are MDHEN and SYDVKM. Trimming removed 6 bases at V and 0 bases at J, with 18 bases between. The table came from immunoSEQ multiplex PCR; TCRdb's copy has only in-frame clones and leaves some out. The data hold 200,000 to 300,000 clones, with roughly 80% observed a single time. This chain connects TRBV28 to TRBJ2-7; possible D gene TRBD2, 7 bases. What was sequenced was peripheral blood. This sequence was found in a man aged 55 to 69 with acute or convalescent COVID-19. The CDR3 region is CASSRGGVPSSYEQYF. DNA of the CDR3: TGTGCCAGCAGCAGGGGAGGGGTTCCGAGCTCCTACGAGCAGTACTTC.